The 18 T cell receptor beta chains below all came from one sample that was sequenced in a study of shared clonotypes between healthy human individuals (dated by TCRdb to 2018 to 2021). Library generation was performed with the immunoSEQ multiplex PCR assay. The source is immuneACCESS, and TCRdb retained only in-frame sequences with V and J called. Part of the clones is not carried over; for the studies checked, unresolved V genes explain less than half of this, and the remainder is unexplained. Counted in this sample were more than 550,000 clones; roughly 87% of them appeared once. Of the sample, roughly 36% falls within the top ten clones. Source material: memory CD8+ T cells from PBMCs. The cell subset or site label corresponds to: CD45RO+ cells pooled with CCR7-negative TemRA cells. These receptor sequences come from a man between 18 and 35 years old in good health. Some clones in this sample may be carry-over from other donors' samples.

V and J are TRBV28 and TRBJ2-5; 9 bases match TRBD1. The CDR3 has 17 residues. Per the germline V gene, CDR1 is MDHEN and CDR2 is SYDVKM. V dropped 6 bases and J dropped 0; count of bases not matched to a gene: 11. The CDR3 reads CASRAPTGGLYQETQYF. The CDR3 nucleotides are TGTGCCAGCAGGGCACCTACAGGGGGCTTGTACCAAGAGACCCAGTACTTC.

This chain joins TRBV9 and TRBJ2-6, with D maybe TRBD2 (5 bases). Trimming stripped 0 bases from V and 3 bases from J, with 13 bases between. The CDR3 covers 17 residues. The germline CDR1 and CDR2 sequences are SGDLS and YYNGEE. CDR3 residues: CASSVDKRGRGANVLTF. The CDR3 bases are TGTGCCAGCAGCGTAGATAAGAGAGGGCGTGGGGCCAACGTCCTGACTTTC.

J is TRBJ2-7 and V is TRBV4-2, with a possible D match to TRBD2 (6 bases). The V and J ends lost 1 base and 0 bases respectively, with 16 bases between them. The CDR3 runs 17 residues. Germline V gene data show CDR1 as LGHNA and CDR2 as YNFKEQ. The CDR3 loop reads CASSQGSPGLVSYEQYF. The CDR3 region has the DNA TGTGCCAGCAGCCAAGGGTCTCCGGGACTGGTCTCCTACGAGCAGTACTTC.

This chain connects TRBV19 to TRBJ1-5; 7 bases are shared with TRBD1. Losses at the gene ends were 1 base for V and 0 bases for J; bases not matched to a gene: 0. Germline CDR1 LNHDA, CDR2 SQIVND (reference sequence). The CDR3 length is 15 residues. CDR3 loop: CASSIAGGSNQPQHF. CDR3 nucleotides: TGTGCCAGTAGTATAGCAGGGGGTAGCAATCAGCCCCAGCATTTT.

The chain links TRBV7-6 to TRBJ2-7; D possibly corresponds to TRBD1 (6 bases). Per the germline V gene, CDR1 is SGHVS and CDR2 is FNYEAQ. Trimming left V 2 bases short and J 4 bases short, with 15 bases between. The CDR3 is made up of 15 amino acids. The CDR3 region is CASSLNPRTEYEQYF. The CDR3 bases are TGTGCCAGCAGCTTAAATCCTAGGACAGAATACGAGCAGTACTTC.

The V and J genes are TRBV29-1 and TRBJ1-2, with 7 bases that match TRBD1. Germline V gene sequence: CDR1 SQVTM, CDR2 ANQGSEA. V shed 6 bases and J 2 bases; nucleotides not matched to a gene: 6. The CDR3 has 13 amino acids. The CDR3 DNA reads as TGCAGCGTCCGCCTGACAGGGAACTATGGCTACACCTTC. It codes for CSVRLTGNYGYTF. Using reference TRBV29-1 and TRBJ1-2 for the parts outside the CDR3, the full variable domain is SAVISQKPSRDICQRGTSLTIQCQVDSQVTMMFWYRQQPGQSLTLIATANQGSEATYESGFVIDKFPISRPNLTFSTLTVSNMSPEDSSIYLCSVRLTGNYGYTFGSGTRLTVV.

The gene calls are TRBV28 and TRBJ2-3; perhaps D is TRBD1 or TRBD2 (6 bases each). There are 17 residues in the CDR3. V was pared by 3 bases and J by 1 base, with 17 bases between. Germline values: CDR1 MDHEN, CDR2 SYDVKM. The CDR3 DNA reads TGTGCCAGCAGTTTCTTTACGGCAGGGGAGGGCACAGATACGCAGTATTTT. Protein: CASSFFTAGEGTDTQYF.

V and J are TRBV11-2 and TRBJ1-1; D gene uncertain. Trimming took off 5 bases at V and 0 bases at J, with 7 bases between the two ends. Germline assignment: CDR1 SGHAT and CDR2 FQNNGV. The length of the CDR3 is 13 residues. The CDR3 DNA sequence: TGTGCCAGCAGCCCGGTAATGAACACTGAAGCTTTCTTT. Protein: CASSPVMNTEAFF.

The chain is built from TRBV14 and TRBJ1-1; D might be TRBD1 (5 bases). V was trimmed by 4 bases and J by 7 bases, leaving 13 bases between them. The CDR3 totals 13 residues. CDR1 and CDR2 from the germline V gene are SGHDN and FVKESK. DNA of the CDR3: TGTGCCAGCAGCCGAACCGGGACGGGTGAAGCTTTCTTT. This sequence encodes CASSRTGTGEAFF. The entire variable domain, with the rest obtained from reference TRBV14 and TRBJ1-1, is as follows: EAGVTQFPSHSVIEKGQTVTLRCDPISGHDNLYWYRRVMGKEIKFLLHFVKESKQDESGMPNNRFLAERTGGTYSTLKVQPAELEDSGVYFCASSRTGTGEAFFGQGTRLTVV.

The rearrangement joins TRBV4-1 to TRBJ1-1, with 7 bases lining up with TRBD1. This CDR3 has 16 residues. Germline V lookup: CDR1 MGHRA, CDR2 YSYEKL. The V gene end was trimmed by 1 base and the J gene end by 1 base; junction bases not matched to a gene: 6. CDR3 DNA sequence: TGCGCCAGCAGCCAAGGACTGGGGACAGCGAACACTGAAGCTTTCTTT. Protein product: CASSQGLGTANTEAFF.

The V and J genes are TRBV2 and TRBJ2-6, with D uncertain. Trimming took off 4 bases at V and 2 bases at J, with 6 bases between the two ends. The CDR3 totals 14 residues. The germline CDR1 and CDR2 sequences are SNHLY and FYNNEI. The DNA for the CDR3 is TGTGCCAGCAGTGTAGATGCTGGGGCCAACGTCCTGACTTTC. Protein sequence: CASSVDAGANVLTF.

This clone was seen once. The CDR3 bases are TGTGCCACCAGGGGGGGACGGGGATTCACAGATACGCAGTATTTT. It is translated as CATRGGRGFTDTQYF. The V and J genes are TRBV15 and TRBJ2-3, with D possibly TRBD2 on 6 matching bases. The CDR3 runs 15 residues. Germline lookup yields CDR1 LNHNV and CDR2 YYDKDF (reference sequence). Trimming shortened V by 6 bases and J by 2 bases, and 15 bases separated the two germline ends.

Only one count was recorded for this clone. This chain's CDR3 is CASSQAPPGLAGTFRTDTQYF. CDR3 DNA sequence: TGTGCCAGCAGCCAAGCGCCCCCAGGGCTAGCGGGGACCTTTAGGACAGATACGCAGTATTTT. The V and J genes are TRBV14 and TRBJ2-3; TRBD2 agrees at 9 bases. Trimming removed 1 base from V and 3 bases from J; junction bases left unmatched: 20. CDR3 size: 21 residues. CDR1 and CDR2 (germline): SGHDN, FVKESK.

The V gene is TRBV5-4, the J gene TRBJ2-7; TRBD1 might be the D (5 bases). This CDR3 is built from 14 residues. With 3 bases removed from V and 1 base from J, the gap between germline ends came to 11 bases. The V gene's germline CDR1 is SGHNT and CDR2 YYREEE (reference sequence). The CDR3 sequence is CASSSRQTSYEQYF. The CDR3 DNA reads as TGTGCCAGCAGCTCTCGACAGACATCCTACGAGCAGTACTTC.

The chain employs TRBV5-6 and TRBJ1-2, with D possibly matching TRBD1 (5 bases). The CDR3 runs to 12 residues. Trimming removed 0 bases from V and 8 bases from J, with 8 bases in between. The germline V gene encodes CDR1 SGHDT and CDR2 YYEEEE. In DNA, the CDR3 is TGTGCCAGCAGCTTGGAAGGGGACGGCTACACCTTC. This sequence encodes CASSLEGDGYTF.

CDR3 in DNA: TGTGCCAGCAGTTCCCCCCTTCGGACCGGGGAGCTGTTTTTT. It yields the protein CASSSPLRTGELFF. The chain has TRBV27 and TRBJ2-2, with D uncertain. V shed 4 bases and J shed 5 bases, with 11 bases lying between them. The CDR3 is made up of 14 amino acids. CDR1 is MNHEY and CDR2 is SMNVEV in the germline V gene (reference sequence).

The genes are TRBV2 and TRBJ1-5; the D is unclear. There are 15 residues in the CDR3. Per the germline V gene, CDR1 is SNHLY and CDR2 is FYNNEI. V gave up 7 bases and J gave up 3 bases, with 16 bases separating them. The CDR3 loop is CASTRSEVSNQPQHF. The CDR3 coding sequence is TGTGCCAGCACTAGATCAGAAGTCTCCAATCAGCCCCAGCATTTT.

The count of this clone is one. V usage is TRBV9 and J usage is TRBJ1-1; D is ambiguous. Trimming took off 0 bases at V and 1 base at J, with 7 bases between the two ends. The germline V gene encodes CDR1 SGDLS and CDR2 YYNGEE. There are 14 residues in the CDR3. The chain's CDR3 is CASSVGTRNTEAFF. CDR3 nucleotide sequence: TGTGCCAGCAGCGTAGGTACAAGGAACACTGAAGCTTTCTTT.